The clone carrying this T cell receptor (beta chain) was picked up many times. The CDR3 extends 3 residues past the end of the read, so its final part is completed from the germline J gene. J lost 3 bases, V lost 2 bases, and 13 bases had no gene match. The CDR3 is 18 residues long. Looked up from germline, CDR1 is SGHRS and CDR2 is YFSETQ. This sample is drawn from a study of T cell clonality in common variable immunodeficiency. Equal genomic DNA amounts from CVID and control samples were sequenced. The data were produced by immunoSEQ multiplex PCR, yet TCRdb's version contains in-frame clones alone and is incomplete. The sample yields about 45,000 clones, without any singletons.

The receptor was isolated from a person between 18 and 75 years old in good health. Sequencing was performed on peripheral blood mononuclear cells. The V gene is TRBV5-1, the J gene TRBJ1-1; 10 bases map to TRBD1. CDR3 loop: CASSFYRQGALTYTEAFF. The sequenced CDR3 bases are TGCGCCAGCAGCTTTTACCGACAGGGGGCATTGACGTACACTGAA.